Included here is one T cell receptor (beta chain) sequence, with context. Its antigen remains unidentified. With 7 bases clipped from V and 1 base from J, the junction kept 3 bases outside the gene matches. Germline CDR1 is SGHRS and CDR2 is YFSETQ. The CDR3 totals 14 residues. Primers included in the PCR were 60 Vbeta and 13 Jbeta primers. Here immunoSEQ multiplex PCR was the method, and the copy in TCRdb shows in-frame clones only, minus some. Of more than 110,000 clones in the sample, 70% to 80% were seen once. The data stem from a study of cytomegalovirus exposure and HLA in healthy donors. The study's findings and limits: What was likely a sequencing artifact was a cluster of highly shared sequence variants.

This TCR came from a male donor in good health and CMV-seronegative. The source material was PBMCs. This chain joins TRBV5-1 and TRBJ2-2; TRBD2 matches at 8 bases. The CDR3 coding sequence is TGCGCCAGCTGGCGGGGGGAGAACACCGGGGAGCTGTTTTTT. Encoded protein: CASWRGENTGELFF.